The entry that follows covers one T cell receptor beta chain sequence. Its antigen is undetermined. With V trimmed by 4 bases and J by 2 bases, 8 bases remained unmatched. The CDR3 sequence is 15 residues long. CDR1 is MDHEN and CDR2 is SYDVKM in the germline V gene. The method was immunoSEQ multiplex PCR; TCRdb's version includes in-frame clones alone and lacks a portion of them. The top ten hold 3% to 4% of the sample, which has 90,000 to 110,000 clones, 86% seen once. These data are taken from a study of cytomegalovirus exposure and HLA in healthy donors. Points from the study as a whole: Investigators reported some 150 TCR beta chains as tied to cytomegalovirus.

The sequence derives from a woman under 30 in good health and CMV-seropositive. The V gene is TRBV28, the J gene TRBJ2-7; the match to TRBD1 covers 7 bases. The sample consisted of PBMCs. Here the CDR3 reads CASSSPGTVAYEQYF. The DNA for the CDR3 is TGTGCCAGCAGTTCCCCCGGGACAGTAGCCTACGAGCAGTACTTC.